This TCR beta chain was sequenced during a study of blood T cell repertoires in COVID-19. About the research overall: The analysed material was cDNA or gDNA that came from T cells, B-cell-depleted T cells, or PBMCs.

Germline V gene sequence: CDR1 WSHSY, CDR2 SAAADI. The length of the CDR3 is 14 residues. V shed 6 bases, J shed 7 bases, and the junction held 7 bases outside the gene matches. Sequencing used immunoSEQ multiplex PCR; TCRdb keeps in-frame clones, though not all of them. The data show some 120,000 clones, around four fifths seen once. The origin of this receptor is a man in his 70s with acute or convalescent COVID-19. Sequencing input: peripheral blood. The chain joins TRBV10-2 to TRBJ2-1; 9 nucleotides align to TRBD2. CDR3 in amino acids: CASRVSGGQNEQFF. The CDR3 DNA reads TGCGCCAGCAGGGTTAGCGGGGGTCAGAATGAGCAGTTCTTC.